The TCR beta chain described here comes from a study of blood T cell repertoires in COVID-19 (dated by TCRdb to the early 2020s). About the study as a whole: The collaborator samples originated in the United States, Italy and Spain and spanned the acute and convalescent phases of COVID-19. Samples came from the ongoing ImmuneRACE study (first 160 participants) plus 1,254 subjects from 6 global collaborators. The dataset comprised deeply sampled blood TCRbeta repertoires from subjects exposed to, actively infected with, or recovered from COVID-19. The material from the prospective study consisted of cDNA or gDNA derived from T cells, B-cell-depleted T cells, or PBMCs. HLA class I and class II types, where available, came from metadata supplied by the sample provider rather than from assay-based typing. A de-identified subject ID, COVID-19 status, age in years and sex were almost always included in the sample metadata. The repertoires were made available in a free public database intended to serve as a resource for research on the immune response to SARS-CoV-2. Points the paper makes about the study in general: The amount of clinical and demographic metadata varied by source and participant and was provided uncurated.

Each collaborating institution followed its own protocols to collect whole blood in K2EDTA tubes. For TCRbeta analysis, collaborators shipped samples in one of three forms: frozen whole blood, isolated PBMCs, or DNA extracted from either of those sample types. To note about this clone: Its antigen is not yet known. Per-base qualities were not stored, and no clone one base away is much larger.

TCRbeta CDR3 regions were amplified from genomic DNA using the immunoSEQ Assay, a bias-controlled multiplex PCR. The authors' analysis ran thus. Within the assay, amplification of reference gene primers was used to estimate how many nucleated cells each sample contained. To quantify the absolute abundance of each unique TCRbeta CDR3 rearrangement, sequence reads were collapsed and filtered. Productive Simpson clonality was computed per sample as the square root of Simpson's diversity index over productive rearrangements. The source is immuneACCESS, and TCRdb retained only in-frame sequences with V and J called. Part of the clones is not carried over; for the studies checked, unresolved V genes explain less than half of this, and the remainder is unexplained. The DNA was the basis for D and trimming; V, J and clone size are from that table. The sample profile shows 230,000 or so clones; about 80% of them were found once. In total, the top ten clones hold under 5% of the sample.

The CDR3 covers 15 residues, taking in both the cysteine and the phenylalanine. Only CDR3 DNA remains: 45 bases, in frame from the first base. V loses 7 bases of germline sequence and J loses 5 bases, and the interval between the two ends is 20 bases. Taken from the germline V gene, the CDR1 and CDR2 loops are MDHEN and SYDVKM. The source of this sequence is a man aged 50-59 years with active or convalescent COVID-19. The sample taken for sequencing was peripheral blood. The chain is assembled from TRBV28 and TRBJ1-1, with TRBD1 perhaps the D gene, on 5 matching bases. The bases read TGTGCCAGCACACCGGGGGGAGGGCGTCGGACTGAAGCTTTCTTT. Its protein is CASTPGGGRRTEAFF. Reference TRBV28 and TRBJ1-1 genes cover what lies past the CDR3, so the full variable domain is DVKVTQSSRYLVKRTGEKVFLECVQDMDHENMFWYRQDPGLGLRLIYFSYDVKMKEKGDIPEGYSVSREKKERFSLILESASTNQTSMYLCASTPGGGRRTEAFFGQGTRLTVV.